These T cell receptor beta chains were read from a single sample in a study of Ad26.COV2.S vaccination and SARS-CoV-2 variants. Some clones are missing from TCRdb's copy, which holds only in-frame ones; the method was immunoSEQ multiplex PCR. The sample carries about 410,000 clones, about 90% recorded once. The sequencing here drew on peripheral blood, taken in a trial of Ad26.COV2.S vaccine versus placebo. Receptors were obtained from a person between 18 and 65 years old who received the Ad26.COV2.S COVID-19 vaccine or a placebo. CDR3s include the opening cysteine and the closing phenylalanine or tryptophan. The D gene is left open where the match is weak. Where a row states a size, it is once, few, many or the class of an expanded clone; other rows omit it.

V gene	clone size	D gene	J gene	CDR3 DNA	CDR3 protein
TRBV4-1	.	.	TRBJ1-1	TGCGCCAGCAGCCAAGTAGGACACCACACTGAAGCTTTCTTT	CASSQVGHHTEAFF
TRBV15	once	.	TRBJ1-4	TGTGCCACCAGACTACCGGGACCTACTAATGAAAAACTGTTTTTT	CATRLPGPTNEKLFF
TRBV7-2	.	.	TRBJ1-4	TGTGCCAGCAGCTTAGCGGCGCGGGCTAATGAAAAACTGTTTTTT	CASSLAARANEKLFF
TRBV7-2	.	.	TRBJ2-2	TGTGCCAGCAGCTTAAGGTACAGATCGAACACCGGGGAGCTGTTTTTT	CASSLRYRSNTGELFF
TRBV15	.	.	TRBJ2-3	TGTGCCACCAGCAGAGTTCCAGATACGCAGTATTTT	CATSRVPDTQYF
TRBV20-1	.	.	TRBJ1-3	TGCAGTGCTAGTCGTTCTGGAAACACCATATATTTT	CSASRSGNTIYF
TRBV4-3	.	.	TRBJ2-3	TGCGCCAGCAGCCAAGATATCCGGGGGCCCACAGATACGCAGTATTTT	CASSQDIRGPTDTQYF
TRBV19	.	.	TRBJ1-1	TGTGCCAGTAGTATTTCGGGAGCTAGCCCTGAAGCTTTCTTT	CASSISGASPEAFF
TRBV9	.	TRBD2	TRBJ2-3	TGTGCCAGCAGCGTTAGCGGGGGGAATTCGGATACGCAGTATTTT	CASSVSGGNSDTQYF
TRBV7-9	.	.	TRBJ2-7	TGTGCCAGCAGCTTTGGGGGGCTTGACGAGCAGTACTTC	CASSFGGLDEQYF
TRBV3-1/TRBV3-2	.	TRBD2	TRBJ2-3	TGTGCCAGCAGCCCGCTACTCGGGACTAGCGGGGGAACTAGCACAGATACGCAGTATTTT	CASSPLLGTSGGTSTDTQYF
TRBV28	few	.	TRBJ1-2	TGTGCCAGCAGTTTGTACAGTAACTATGGCTACACCTTC	CASSLYSNYGYTF
TRBV7-9	.	TRBD1	TRBJ1-1	TGTGCCAGCAGATTTCAACGGCCAGGACAGGGAAGAAACACTGAAGCTTTCTTT	CASRFQRPGQGRNTEAFF
TRBV11-2	few	TRBD1	TRBJ2-7	TGTGCCAGCAGCACGGACAGGGGCTACGAGCAGTACTTC	CASSTDRGYEQYF
TRBV7-9	.	.	TRBJ2-3	TGTGCCAGCAGCTTGACAGCTAGCACAGATACGCAGTATTTT	CASSLTASTDTQYF
TRBV7-9	.	.	TRBJ1-5	TGTGCCAGCAGCCCCGACCCATATCAGCCCCAGCATTTT	CASSPDPYQPQHF
TRBV29-1	.	TRBD2	TRBJ2-7	TGCAGCGTTGGAAGAGCGGGGGTCTACGAGCAGTACTTC	CSVGRAGVYEQYF
TRBV11-2	.	.	TRBJ2-3	TGTGCCAGCAGCTTAGTGTCCGGGGGAGGAGATACGCAGTATTTT	CASSLVSGGGDTQYF
TRBV9	.	TRBD1	TRBJ1-1	TGTGCCAGCAGCGTCGACAGGGTCGGAAGCACTGAAGCTTTCTTT	CASSVDRVGSTEAFF
TRBV19	.	.	TRBJ1-1	TGTGCCAGTAGTAGCGAGATGAACACTGAAGCTTTCTTT	CASSSEMNTEAFF
TRBV11-2	once	.	TRBJ2-3	TGTGCCAGCAGCTCGATACATAGTCTCACTTGGACAGATACGCAGTATTTT	CASSSIHSLTWTDTQYF
TRBV5-1	.	TRBD1	TRBJ2-5	TGCGCCAGCAGCGCCCGGGACAGGGGAGGCGAGACCCAGTACTTC	CASSARDRGGETQYF
TRBV28	.	.	TRBJ1-5	TGTGCCAGCAGTTATAAGGGGCCCTTAATCAGCCCCCAGCATTTT	CASSYKGPLISPQHF
TRBV6-1	.	.	TRBJ2-7	TGTGCCAGCAGTGAACTGCACACGAGCTCCTACGAGCAGTACTTC	CASSELHTSSYEQYF
TRBV9	.	.	TRBJ2-6	TGTGCCAGCAGCGTAGAGGGTTTGGGGGCCAACGTCCTGACTTTC	CASSVEGLGANVLTF
TRBV11-2	.	TRBD2	TRBJ2-2	TGTGCCAGCAGCCGCGGAGCGGGGACGAACACCGGGGAGCTGTTTTTT	CASSRGAGTNTGELFF
TRBV5-1	.	TRBD1	TRBJ1-2	TGCGCCAGCAGCGGGCGGACAGGAGGCTATGGCTACACCTTC	CASSGRTGGYGYTF
TRBV10-3	.	.	TRBJ1-1	TGTGCCATCATGGAGGGGTTTGAAGCTTTCTTT	CAIMEGFEAFF
TRBV24-1	.	.	TRBJ2-5	TGTGCCACCAGTGACCAGCGAGGGAGGCAAGAGACCCAGTACTTC	CATSDQRGRQETQYF
TRBV6-4	once	.	TRBJ2-7	TGTGCCAGCAGCCTGAGGGGGTCCGCCTACGAGCAGTACTTC	CASSLRGSAYEQYF
TRBV27	.	TRBD1	TRBJ2-3	TGTGCCAGCAGTCCGACCTCGACAGGGGGCGCCCGTCGGGGGGCGATCACAGATACGCAGTATTTT	CASSPTSTGGARRGAITDTQYF
TRBV24-1	.	TRBD1	TRBJ2-2	TGTGCCACCAGTGATGCCGGGACAGATAACACCGGGGAGCTGTTTTTT	CATSDAGTDNTGELFF
TRBV12-3/TRBV12-4	few	.	TRBJ1-3	TGTGCCAGCAGTTTGAACCTCGCCAACACCATATATTTT	CASSLNLANTIYF
TRBV9	.	.	TRBJ2-1	TGTGCCAGCAGCGAGAGCGGAGGCTCCTACAATGAGCAGTTCTTC	CASSESGGSYNEQFF
TRBV30	.	.	TRBJ1-1	TGTGCCTGGAGTGCCAGGCGAACTAACACTGAAGCTTTCTTT	CAWSARRTNTEAFF
TRBV28	once	.	TRBJ1-1	TGTGCCAGCAGTTTGCCCGCCTTCGACAGAAACACTGAAGCTTTCTTT	CASSLPAFDRNTEAFF
TRBV9	.	TRBD2	TRBJ2-5	TGTGCCAGCAGCGTAGGATTAGCGGGGGGTGAGACCCAGTACTTC	CASSVGLAGGETQYF
TRBV30	once	TRBD1	TRBJ1-6	TGTGCCGGAAGGACAGGGTCGAGAAATTCACCCCTCCACTTT	CAGRTGSRNSPLHF
TRBV7-2	.	.	TRBJ2-5	TGTGCCAGCAGCAAGTTAAGGGAACAAGAGACCCAGTACTTC	CASSKLREQETQYF